This T cell receptor beta chain was retrieved from a study of molecular identifiers for immune sequencing clone quantification. Study-level findings and limits: Whereas clones above 20 RNA copies held under 1% of naive-cell molecules, they held over 99% of effector molecules. Spiked-in Jurkat TCR RNA corresponding to one cell was reported as detectable against roughly 1 million naive cells.

This clonotype has at least ten counts. The antigen is not known. Germline V lookup: CDR1 LGHNA, CDR2 YNFKEQ. The CDR3 has 17 amino acids. With V trimmed by 1 base and J by 3 bases, 6 bases remained unmatched. TCRdb analysed the PCR reads with MiXCR anew, one entry per CDR3 protein. The sample comprises about 640,000 distinct CDR3 sequences, around 20% of which are singletons, and around 0.86% rests with the top ten. The receptor comes from a human donor in good health. Some libraries in this study had Jurkat cell RNA spiked in. Sequencing was carried out using naive CD8+ T cells from blood, with Jurkat cell RNA spiked in. Subset in this sample: FACS-sorted CD8+CD4-CCR7+CD45RA+ naive T cells. The gene calls are TRBV4-2 and TRBJ2-7; 13 bases agree with TRBD2. CDR3 sequence: CASSQGLAGGLIYEQYF. The CDR3 nucleotides are TGTGCCAGCAGCCAAGGACTAGCGGGAGGCCTGATCTACGAGCAGTACTTC.